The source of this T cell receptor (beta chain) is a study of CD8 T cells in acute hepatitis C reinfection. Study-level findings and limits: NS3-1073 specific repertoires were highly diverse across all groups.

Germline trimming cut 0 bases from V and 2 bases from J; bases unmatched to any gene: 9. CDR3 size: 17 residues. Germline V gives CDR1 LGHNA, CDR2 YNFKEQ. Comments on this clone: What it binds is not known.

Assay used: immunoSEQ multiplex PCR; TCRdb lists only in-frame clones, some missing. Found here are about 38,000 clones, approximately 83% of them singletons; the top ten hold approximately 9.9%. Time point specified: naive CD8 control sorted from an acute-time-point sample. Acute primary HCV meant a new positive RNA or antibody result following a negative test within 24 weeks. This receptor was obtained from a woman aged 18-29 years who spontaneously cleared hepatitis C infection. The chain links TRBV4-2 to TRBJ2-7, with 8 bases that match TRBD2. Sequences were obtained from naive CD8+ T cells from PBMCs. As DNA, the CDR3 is TGTGCCAGCAGCCAAGACGGTGTAACTAGCGGAACCTACGAGCAGTACTTC. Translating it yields CASSQDGVTSGTYEQYF.